This TCR beta chain comes out of a study of T cell repertoires in cytomegalovirus infection. Overall study: Through public TCR beta signatures, both CMV infection and matching HLA type were indicated.

TCRdb independently ran MiXCR on the reads; one entry per CDR3 protein. The sample has 60,000 to 85,000 distinct CDR3 sequences; more than 20% are singletons. This CDR3 contains 14 residues. Trimming removed 3 bases from V and 1 base from J, with 8 bases in between. Germline V gives CDR1 SGHTA, CDR2 FQGTGA. In regard to this clonotype: Its antigen is currently unknown.

What was sequenced was PBMCs, sequenced either directly or after in vitro stimulation (not recorded which). The gene calls are TRBV7-3 and TRBJ2-3; no clear D. The sequence came from a human donor in good health (CMV status not recorded). Some clones in this sample may be carry-over from other donors' samples. The CDR3 bases are TGTGCCAGCAGCTTTTCCGGAGGCACAGATACGCAGTATTTT. It specifies CASSFSGGTDTQYF.